This TCR beta chain was captured in a study of T cell responses to AZD1222 COVID-19 vaccine. Of note for this clone: No antigen is known for it.

Generated by immunoSEQ multiplex PCR, the TCRdb table keeps only in-frame clones and is missing some. Seen here are about 150,000 clones, around 85% observed once, and the top ten hold under 8%. In germline, CDR1 is DFQATT, CDR2 SNEGSKA (reference sequence). The CDR3 covers 12 residues. V dropped 8 bases and J dropped 4 bases, with 14 bases sitting between them. Regarding the study as a whole: Across spike, vaccine-associated CD4 TCRs were found, dominant at 160-218 and 743-854. Mostly white British, mostly female donors; authors suggested clonal diversity may be underestimated.

The sample here was peripheral blood, taken after recovery from COVID-19. The clonotype originates from an adult who had recovered from COVID-19. V and J are TRBV20-1 and TRBJ1-2, with D possibly being TRBD1 (5 bases). This CDR3 is CSTTEGFYGYTF. CDR3 coding DNA: TGCAGTACTACTGAGGGGTTCTATGGCTACACCTTC.